Sequencing of this T cell receptor beta chain was carried out in a study of CD8 T cells in ankylosing spondylitis. Broader study findings: Past studies reported some motif variants in reactive arthritis synovial fluid and blood. Clones that were linked to disease were CD8+ and were relatively rare in peripheral blood. A TCR beta motif made of fewer than ten highly homologous variants seemed typical of ankylosing spondylitis blood.

Researchers built TCR beta libraries using quantitative 5'-RACE with molecular barcodes. TCRdb used MiXCR to reprocess the 5' RACE reads, holding one entry per CDR3 protein. The repertoire holds roughly 470,000 distinct CDR3 sequences, roughly 25% seen once, with 0.75% to 0.9% in the top ten. A note on this clonotype: Its matching antigen is unknown.

The sample consisted of blood, either unsorted or a sorted T cell fraction (not recorded which). The receptor was derived from a male donor with ankylosing spondylitis.

The CDR3 spells CASSSDRVSDNEQFF. In DNA form, the CDR3 reads TGTGCCAGCAGTTCTGACAGGGTATCCGACAATGAGCAGTTCTTC. This chain uses TRBV6-2 or TRBV6-3 with TRBJ2-1, with TRBD1 matching 7 bases. The CDR3 has 15 residues. Germline assignment: CDR1 MNHEY and CDR2 SVGEGT. V trimming: 4 bases; J trimming: 5 bases; junction bases outside the gene matches: 8.